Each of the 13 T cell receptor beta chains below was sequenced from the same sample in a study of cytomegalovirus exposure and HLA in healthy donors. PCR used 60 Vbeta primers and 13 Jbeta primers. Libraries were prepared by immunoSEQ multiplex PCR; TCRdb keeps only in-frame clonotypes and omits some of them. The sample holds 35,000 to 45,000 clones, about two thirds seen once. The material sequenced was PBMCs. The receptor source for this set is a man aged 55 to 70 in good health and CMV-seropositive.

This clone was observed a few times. CDR3 region: CASSPVTGEPGETQYF. CDR3 nucleotide sequence: TGTGCCAGCAGCCCGGTGACGGGAGAACCGGGAGAGACCCAGTACTTC. This chain joins TRBV7-9 and TRBJ2-5, with D perhaps matching TRBD2 (6 bases). Germline values: CDR1 SEHNR, CDR2 FQNEAQ (reference sequence). The CDR3 has 16 residues. Trimming cost V 5 bases and J 4 bases, with 20 bases left between them.

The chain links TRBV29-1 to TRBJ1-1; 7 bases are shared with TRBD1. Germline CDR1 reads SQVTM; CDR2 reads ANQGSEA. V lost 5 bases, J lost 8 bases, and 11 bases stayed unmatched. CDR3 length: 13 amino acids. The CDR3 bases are TGCAGCGTTCAGATACAATACAGGGGCGAAGCTTTCTTT. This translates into CSVQIQYRGEAFF.

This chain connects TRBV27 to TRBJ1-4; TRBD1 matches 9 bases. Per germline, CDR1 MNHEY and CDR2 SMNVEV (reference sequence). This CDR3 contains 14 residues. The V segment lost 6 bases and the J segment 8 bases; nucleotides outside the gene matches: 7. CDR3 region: CASRRQGEVEKLFF. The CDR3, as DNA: TGTGCCAGCAGACGACAGGGGGAGGTGGAAAAACTGTTTTTT.

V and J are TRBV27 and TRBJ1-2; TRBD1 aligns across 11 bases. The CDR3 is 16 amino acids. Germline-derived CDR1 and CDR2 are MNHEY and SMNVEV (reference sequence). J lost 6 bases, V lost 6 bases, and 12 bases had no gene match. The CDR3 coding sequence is TGTGCCAGCAGCCCCGGACAGGGGGCCATCTGGAATGGCTACACCTTC. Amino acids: CASSPGQGAIWNGYTF.

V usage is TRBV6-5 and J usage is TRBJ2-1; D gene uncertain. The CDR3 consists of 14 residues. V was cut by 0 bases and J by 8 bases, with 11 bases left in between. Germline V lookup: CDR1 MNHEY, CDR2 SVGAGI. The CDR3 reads CASSYSVGRDEQFF. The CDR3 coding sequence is TGTGCCAGCAGTTACTCGGTGGGTCGGGATGAGCAGTTCTTC.

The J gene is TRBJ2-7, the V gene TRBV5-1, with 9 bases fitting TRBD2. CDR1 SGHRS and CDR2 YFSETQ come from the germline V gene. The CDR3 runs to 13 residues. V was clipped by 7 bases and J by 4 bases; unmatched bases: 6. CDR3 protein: CASGLAGRYEQYF. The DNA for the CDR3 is TGCGCCAGCGGCCTAGCGGGACGGTACGAGCAGTACTTC.

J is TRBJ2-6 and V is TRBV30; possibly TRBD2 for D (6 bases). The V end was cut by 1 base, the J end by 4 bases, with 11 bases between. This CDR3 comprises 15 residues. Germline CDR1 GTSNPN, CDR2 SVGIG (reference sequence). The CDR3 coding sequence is TGTGCCTGGAGTGCCGGAGGGCTGGGGGCCAACGTCCTGACTTTC. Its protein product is CAWSAGGLGANVLTF. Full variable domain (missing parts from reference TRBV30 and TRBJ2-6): SQTIHQWPATLVQPVGSPLSLECTVEGTSNPNLYWYRQAAGRGLQLLFYSVGIGQISSEVPQNLSASRPQDRQFILSSKKLLLSDSGFYLCAWSAGGLGANVLTFGAGSRLTVL.

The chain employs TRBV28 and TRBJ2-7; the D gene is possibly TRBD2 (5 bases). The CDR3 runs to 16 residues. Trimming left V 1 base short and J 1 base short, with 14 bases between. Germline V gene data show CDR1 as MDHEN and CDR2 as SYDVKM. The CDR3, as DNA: TGTGCCAGCAGTTTATACGGTGGCGGGTTTTCCTACGAGCAGTACTTC. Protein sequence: CASSLYGGGFSYEQYF.

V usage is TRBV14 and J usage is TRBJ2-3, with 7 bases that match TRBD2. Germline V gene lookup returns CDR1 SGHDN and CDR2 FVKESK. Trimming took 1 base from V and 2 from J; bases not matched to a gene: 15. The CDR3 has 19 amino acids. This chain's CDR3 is CASSQVGFGGSTYTDTQYF. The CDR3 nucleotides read TGTGCCAGCAGCCAAGTCGGGTTCGGGGGGAGTACTTACACAGATACGCAGTATTTT.

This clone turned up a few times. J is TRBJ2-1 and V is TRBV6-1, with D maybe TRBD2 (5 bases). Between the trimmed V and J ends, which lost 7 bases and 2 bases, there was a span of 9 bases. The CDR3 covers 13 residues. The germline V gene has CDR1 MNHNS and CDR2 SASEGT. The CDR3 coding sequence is TGTGCCAGCAAAACCGGGGCCTACAATGAGCAGTTCTTC. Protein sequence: CASKTGAYNEQFF.

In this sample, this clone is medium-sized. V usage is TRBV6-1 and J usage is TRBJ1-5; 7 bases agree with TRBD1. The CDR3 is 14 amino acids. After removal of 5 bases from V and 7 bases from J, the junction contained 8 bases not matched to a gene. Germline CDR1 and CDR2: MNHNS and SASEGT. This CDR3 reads CASSPQTGSQPQHF. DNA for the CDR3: TGTGCCAGCAGTCCGCAGACAGGGAGCCAGCCCCAGCATTTT.

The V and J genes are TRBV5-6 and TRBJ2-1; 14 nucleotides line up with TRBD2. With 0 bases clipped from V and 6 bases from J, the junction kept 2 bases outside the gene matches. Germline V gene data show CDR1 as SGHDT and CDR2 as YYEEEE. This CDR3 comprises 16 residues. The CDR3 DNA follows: TGTGCCAGCAGCTTGGCCGGACTAGCGGGAGGCAATGAGCAGTTCTTC. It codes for CASSLAGLAGGNEQFF.

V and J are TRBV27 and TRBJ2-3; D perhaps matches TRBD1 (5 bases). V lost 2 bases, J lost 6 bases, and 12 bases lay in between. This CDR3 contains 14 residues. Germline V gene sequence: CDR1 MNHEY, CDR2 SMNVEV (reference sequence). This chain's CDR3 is CASSLRQSGDTQYF. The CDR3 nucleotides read TGTGCCAGCAGTTTACGACAGTCAGGCGATACGCAGTATTTT.